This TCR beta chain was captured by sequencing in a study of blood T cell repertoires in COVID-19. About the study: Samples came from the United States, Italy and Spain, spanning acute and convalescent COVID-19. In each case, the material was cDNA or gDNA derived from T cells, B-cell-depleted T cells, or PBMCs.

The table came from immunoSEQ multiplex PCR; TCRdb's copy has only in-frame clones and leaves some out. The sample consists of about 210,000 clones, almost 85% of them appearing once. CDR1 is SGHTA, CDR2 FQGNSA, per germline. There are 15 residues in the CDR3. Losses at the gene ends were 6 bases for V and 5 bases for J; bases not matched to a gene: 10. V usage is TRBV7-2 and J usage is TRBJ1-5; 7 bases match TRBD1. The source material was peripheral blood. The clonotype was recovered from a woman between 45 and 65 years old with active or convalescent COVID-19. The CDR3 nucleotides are TGTGCCAGCAGGTTGACAGGGATCGGTGATCAGCCCCAGCATTTT. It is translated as CASRLTGIGDQPQHF.